This section outlines one T cell receptor beta chain sequence together with its context. This record belongs to a study of T cell responses to AZD1222 COVID-19 vaccine. Assay: immunoSEQ multiplex PCR; the TCRdb copy retains only in-frame clones and omits some. The table records about 97,000 clones, roughly 88% of them present only once. Germline V lookup: CDR1 KGHSH, CDR2 LQKENI. CDR3 length: 14 residues. The V and J ends lost 1 base and 7 bases respectively, with 13 bases between them. This sequence originates from an adult in good health. The chain carries TRBV18 and TRBJ2-5; D is unclear. Sample: peripheral blood, taken on day 0 of AZD1222 vaccination. The CDR3 DNA reads as TGTGCCAGCTCACCACGCACGGTGAAGAGGACCCAGTACTTC. Amino acids: CASSPRTVKRTQYF.